This entry lists 21 T cell receptor beta chains sequenced from one sample in a study of T cell clones after liver transplantation (dated by TCRdb to about 2019). In light of the paper, this sample's time point label describes: pre-transplant. Libraries were built with the immunoSEQ multiplex PCR assay. TCRdb retrieved this table from immuneACCESS and kept in-frame rearrangements only. Not all clones are present; in checked studies, unresolved V genes account for under half, and no reason is known for the remainder. This sample lists 70,000 to 80,000 clones; 90% were detected once. Together, the top ten hold roughly 3% of the sample. The sample here was CD4+ T cells from blood, taken before liver transplant. The receptors derive from a human donor who received a liver transplant.

J is TRBJ1-3 and V is TRBV7-9, with TRBD1 identical over 7 bases. The CDR3 covers 15 residues. Germline V CDR1 and CDR2: SEHNR, FQNEAQ (reference sequence). The trim removed 5 bases at V and 3 bases at J, leaving 7 bases unmatched. The CDR3 sequence is CASSPQTGFGNTIYF. The CDR3 nucleotides read TGTGCCAGCAGCCCACAGACAGGGTTTGGAAACACCATATATTTT. The whole variable domain, remainder taken from reference TRBV7-9 and TRBJ1-3, is DTGVSQNPRHKITKRGQNVTFRCDPISEHNRLYWYRQTLGQGPEFLTYFQNEAQLEKSRLLSDRFSAERPKGSFSTLEIQRTEQGDSAMYLCASSPQTGFGNTIYFGEGSWLTVV.

The rearrangement uses TRBV7-8 and TRBJ2-2; tentative D call: TRBD2 (5 bases). Germline V gene sequence: CDR1 SGHVS, CDR2 FQNEAQ. The germline V and J ends were trimmed by 0 bases and 1 base, with 21 bases remaining between them. The CDR3 contains 20 residues. Written as DNA, the CDR3 is TGTGCCAGCAGCTTAGCCAGGTTCGGGGAGCGGAGGATGAACACCGGGGAGCTGTTTTTT. Protein product: CASSLARFGERRMNTGELFF.

The chain carries TRBV28 and TRBJ1-5, with 8 bases matching TRBD1. This CDR3 has 15 residues. The germline CDR1 and CDR2 sequences are MDHEN and SYDVKM. J was trimmed by 2 bases and V by 3 bases; bases with no gene match: 3. This CDR3 is CASSFQGAGNQPQHF. In nucleotides, the CDR3 is TGTGCCAGCAGTTTTCAGGGGGCTGGCAATCAGCCCCAGCATTTT.

This sequence joins TRBV7-3 and TRBJ1-1; D remains ambiguous. The V end lost 1 base, the J end lost 4 bases, and 7 bases lay between the germline ends. The germline gives CDR1 SGHTA, CDR2 FQGTGA. This CDR3 is 13 amino acids long. The CDR3 DNA reads as TGTGCCAGCAGCTTAAAGGTGGGCACTGAAGCTTTCTTT. It yields the protein CASSLKVGTEAFF.

This chain links TRBV5-1 with TRBJ2-3; 11 nucleotides line up with TRBD2. Trimming cost V 4 bases and J 6 bases; bases outside gene matches: 7. The CDR3 is 15 amino acids. Germline CDR1 and CDR2: SGHRS and YFSETQ. Here the CDR3 reads CASSPNIAGGDTQYF. The CDR3 DNA reads TGCGCCAGCAGCCCCAACATAGCGGGAGGGGATACGCAGTATTTT.

The gene calls are TRBV11-3 and TRBJ2-7; no definite D call. CDR1 is SGHNT and CDR2 is YENEEA in the germline V gene. V gave up 1 base and J gave up 4 bases, with 11 bases separating them. The CDR3 is made up of 14 amino acids. CDR3 in amino acids: CASSLASDQYEQYF. DNA of the CDR3: TGTGCCAGCAGCTTAGCCAGCGACCAATACGAGCAGTACTTC.

The chain combines TRBV4-1 with TRBJ2-5, with TRBD2 matching over 9 bases. After removal of 2 bases from V and 0 bases from J, the junction contained 7 bases not matched to a gene. The CDR3 consists of 17 residues. Germline lookup yields CDR1 MGHRA and CDR2 YSYEKL. The CDR3 is CASSQNPRGGYQETQYF. The CDR3 region has the DNA TGCGCCAGCAGCCAAAATCCGCGGGGGGGGTACCAAGAGACCCAGTACTTC.

V gene TRBV11-2 combines with J gene TRBJ2-1; weak D call: TRBD2 (5 bases). In germline, CDR1 is SGHAT, CDR2 FQNNGV. There are 15 residues in the CDR3. Trimming took off 5 bases at V and 9 bases at J, with 20 bases between the two ends. CDR3 in DNA: TGTGCCAGCAGCCCTAGAGGCGGGCTAGCCGGTGAGCAGTTCTTC. Translated, it gives CASSPRGGLAGEQFF.

The chain employs TRBV7-2 and TRBJ2-3; 14 bases align to TRBD2. The CDR3 runs 18 residues. Trimming cost V 1 base and J 3 bases; bases outside gene matches: 6. Germline assignment: CDR1 SGHTA and CDR2 FQGNSA. The DNA for the CDR3 is TGTGCCAGCAGCTTAGGGGGACTAGCGGGAGTCCGGACAGATACGCAGTATTTT. The encoded protein is CASSLGGLAGVRTDTQYF.

This clone has only one observation. CDR3 coding DNA: TGTGCCAGCAGCTTAGCGGGAATCGGGGAGCTGTTTTTT. It encodes CASSLAGIGELFF. The chain couples TRBV7-2 to TRBJ2-2; D is undetermined. This CDR3 contains 13 residues. V was shortened by 0 bases and J by 7 bases, with 6 bases between the two germline ends. Germline CDR1 SGHTA, CDR2 FQGNSA.

This clone occurred once. V is TRBV5-1 and J is TRBJ2-1; 8 bases map to TRBD1. Trimming took 4 bases from V and 3 from J; bases not matched to a gene: 6. This CDR3 region has 15 residues. The germline CDR1 and CDR2 sequences are SGHRS and YFSETQ. The CDR3 protein is CASSTGQGGYNEQFF. The CDR3, as DNA: TGCGCCAGCAGCACAGGACAGGGCGGCTACAATGAGCAGTTCTTC.

In this sample, this clone is medium-sized (0.01 to 0.1%). This sequence joins TRBV2 and TRBJ2-7; no definite D call. Trimming took 3 bases from V and 7 from J, leaving 19 bases between them. The CDR3 is 15 residues long. CDR1 and CDR2 from the germline V gene are SNHLY and FYNNEI. CDR3 sequence: CASSESTLPSTEQYF. In DNA form, the CDR3 reads TGTGCCAGCAGTGAGTCGACACTCCCGAGTACGGAGCAGTACTTC.

The chain combines TRBV5-1 with TRBJ1-2; possible D gene TRBD1, 5 bases. Trimming took 0 bases from V and 8 from J, leaving 20 bases between them. CDR3 length: 16 amino acids. Germline CDR1 reads SGHRS; CDR2 reads YFSETQ. DNA of the CDR3: TGCGCCAGCAGCTTGGATCCCGGGAACCCGGGACGGGGCTACACCTTC. This codes for CASSLDPGNPGRGYTF.

J is TRBJ2-1 and V is TRBV18, with 11 bases aligning to TRBD2. Losses at the gene ends were 2 bases for V and 6 bases for J; bases not matched to a gene: 6. CDR1 is KGHSH, CDR2 LQKENI, per germline. The CDR3 has 16 amino acids. The CDR3 DNA is TGTGCCAGCTCACCAGTAGCGGGAGGGCCGTCCAATGAGCAGTTCTTC. Protein product: CASSPVAGGPSNEQFF.

The genes are TRBV6-1 and TRBJ1-4, with unresolved D. The germline CDR1 and CDR2 sequences are MNHNS and SASEGT. The CDR3 covers 13 residues. The ends were cut back, 6 bases at V and 3 bases at J, with 8 bases in the middle. The CDR3 loop is CASRAAANEKLFF. CDR3 DNA sequence: TGTGCCAGCAGGGCGGCGGCTAATGAAAAACTGTTTTTT.

The rearrangement joins TRBV9 to TRBJ2-3; no reliable D call. The length of the CDR3 is 15 residues. V shed 0 bases and J shed 3 bases, with 11 bases lying between them. Germline V gives CDR1 SGDLS, CDR2 YYNGEE. DNA of the CDR3: TGTGCCAGCAGCGTAGCCCTTTTGCGGACAGATACGCAGTATTTT. Its protein product is CASSVALLRTDTQYF.

V and J are TRBV6-4 and TRBJ2-2, with TRBD1 identical over 7 bases. The CDR3 length is 16 residues. CDR1 is MRHNA, CDR2 SNTAGT, per germline. J lost 0 bases, V lost 6 bases, and 7 bases had no gene match. The CDR3 loop reads CASSARTGPNTGELFF. In DNA form, the CDR3 reads TGTGCCAGCAGCGCCAGGACAGGCCCGAACACCGGGGAGCTGTTTTTT.

The rearrangement links TRBV6-5 to TRBJ1-2, with a weak D call TRBD1 (6 bases). The CDR3 contains 12 residues. V shed 7 bases and J shed 6 bases, with 12 bases lying between them. Germline V gene lookup returns CDR1 MNHEY and CDR2 SVGAGI. The CDR3 here is CASTAGGHGYTF. The CDR3, as DNA: TGTGCCAGCACCGCCGGGGGCCATGGCTACACCTTC.

The rearrangement links TRBV7-3 to TRBJ2-1; 9 bases agree with TRBD2. J gave up 6 bases and V 4 bases, and 16 bases lay outside the gene matches. From germline, CDR1 is SGHTA and CDR2 FQGTGA. This CDR3 region has 18 residues. The CDR3 region is CASSSSLALAGLANEQFF. The DNA for the CDR3 is TGTGCCAGCAGCTCCTCCCTGGCTCTAGCGGGACTCGCCAATGAGCAGTTCTTC.

The rearrangement uses TRBV5-8 and TRBJ2-7; no firm D call. V was shortened by 6 bases and J by 1 base, with 14 bases between the two germline ends. The germline gives CDR1 SGHTS, CDR2 YDEGEE. The CDR3 spans 14 residues. The CDR3 is CASIEEELSYEQYF. The CDR3 DNA reads TGTGCCAGCATTGAAGAGGAGTTATCCTACGAGCAGTACTTC.

V usage is TRBV28 and J usage is TRBJ2-7; D perhaps matches TRBD2 (5 bases). The CDR3 runs to 11 residues. Germline values: CDR1 MDHEN, CDR2 SYDVKM. The CDR3 sequence is CAAGGSYEQYF. The CDR3 bases are TGTGCAGCCGGAGGCTCCTACGAGCAGTACTTC. Drawing the rest from reference TRBV28 and TRBJ2-7, the complete variable domain is DVKVTQSSRYLVKRTGEKVFLECVQDMDHENMFWYRQDPGLGLRLIYFSYDVKMKEKGDIPEGYSVSREKKERFSLILESASTNQTSMYLCAAGGSYEQYFGPGTRLTVT.